This entry lists 8 T cell receptor beta chains sequenced from one sample in a study of CD8+ T cells in alopecia areata listed by TCRdb under 2018. The library was made by the immunoSEQ multiplex PCR assay. RNA was extracted from all samples and reverse transcribed into cDNA as template for TCR sequencing. TCRdb carries this immuneACCESS record with in-frame sequences only. Its versions omit some clonotypes, under half of them owing to an unresolved V gene in the studies checked, with the rest unexplained. The sample table records about 90,000 clones; 44% of these occur just once. Clones ranked in the top ten supply 15% to 20% of the sample. The time point tag for this specimen amounts to: 20 to 30 weeks on oral tofacitinib. The treatment or condition label of this sample denotes: oral pan-JAK inhibitor, 5-10 mg twice daily. Sequenced here: CD8+ T cells sorted from blood, sampled at week 24, from a patient treated with tofacitinib. These receptors were taken from a human donor with alopecia areata.

By share, this clone ranks as medium-sized. This sequence joins TRBV5-1 and TRBJ1-4; unclear D gene. Germline CDR1 reads SGHRS; CDR2 reads YFSETQ. Trimming took 1 base from V and 0 from J, leaving 1 base between them. CDR3 length equals 13 residues. The CDR3 nucleotides read TGCGCCAGCAGCTTGACAACTAATGAAAAACTGTTTTTT. It yields the protein CASSLTTNEKLFF.

Here the CDR3 reads CASSVASGAAYEQYF. The CDR3 DNA sequence: TGTGCCAGCAGCGTAGCGTCCGGAGCAGCCTACGAGCAGTACTTC. The chain uses TRBV9 and TRBJ2-7; the D is unclear. V lost 0 bases and J 2 bases, leaving 12 bases between the germline ends. Germline lookup yields CDR1 SGDLS and CDR2 YYNGEE. The CDR3 extends over 15 amino acids.

The chain joins TRBV7-9 to TRBJ2-5; D unresolved. CDR3 size: 10 residues. Trimming took off 2 bases at V and 11 bases at J, with 6 bases between the two ends. The germline gives CDR1 SEHNR, CDR2 FQNEAQ (reference sequence). The CDR3 reads CASSLTEQYF. The CDR3 bases are TGTGCCAGCAGCTTAACAGAACAGTACTTC.

The table lists this clone with a count of one. This chain links TRBV19 with TRBJ1-5; no clear D gene. This CDR3 comprises 15 residues. V was trimmed by 4 bases and J by 5 bases, leaving 15 bases between them. Germline V gene lookup returns CDR1 LNHDA and CDR2 SQIVND (reference sequence). Written as DNA, the CDR3 is TGTGCCAGTAGTAGCTGGCGAAAAAGTGATCAGCCCCAGCATTTT. This translates into CASSSWRKSDQPQHF.

Remarks on this clone: Different DNA sequences within this sample yield the same CDR3. The rearrangement links TRBV29-1 to TRBJ1-1, with D perhaps TRBD1 (5 bases). CDR3 length: 13 residues. Germline-derived CDR1 and CDR2 are SQVTM and ANQGSEA. Trimming removed 6 bases from V and 0 bases from J, with 11 bases in between. The CDR3 reads CSVVGGMNTEAFF. As DNA, the CDR3 is TGCAGCGTGGTGGGGGGGATGAACACTGAAGCTTTCTTT.

This clone was detected a few times. V is TRBV29-1 and J is TRBJ1-5; no reliable D call. The CDR3 has 13 residues. CDR1 and CDR2 (germline): SQVTM, ANQGSEA. The V end lost 3 bases, the J end lost 3 bases, and 9 bases lay between the germline ends. CDR3 region: CSVDMQPNQPQHF. CDR3 nucleotide sequence: TGCAGCGTTGACATGCAGCCCAATCAGCCCCAGCATTTT.

In DNA, the CDR3 is TGTGCCAGCAGTTACCAAAGCTATGGCTACACCTTC. Its protein product is CASSYQSYGYTF. V usage is TRBV6-5 and J usage is TRBJ1-2; D not certain. With 2 bases removed from V and 4 bases from J, the gap between germline ends came to 5 bases. In germline, CDR1 is MNHEY, CDR2 SVGAGI. The CDR3 has 12 residues.

This sequence joins TRBV25-1 and TRBJ2-3; 10 bases are shared with TRBD2. The CDR3 is 14 amino acids. Looked up from germline, CDR1 is MGHDK and CDR2 is SYGVNS. The V gene end was trimmed by 8 bases and the J gene end by 6 bases; junction bases not matched to a gene: 8. CDR3 region: CASEGLALGDTQYF. The DNA for the CDR3 is TGTGCCAGCGAGGGACTAGCGCTAGGCGATACGCAGTATTTT.